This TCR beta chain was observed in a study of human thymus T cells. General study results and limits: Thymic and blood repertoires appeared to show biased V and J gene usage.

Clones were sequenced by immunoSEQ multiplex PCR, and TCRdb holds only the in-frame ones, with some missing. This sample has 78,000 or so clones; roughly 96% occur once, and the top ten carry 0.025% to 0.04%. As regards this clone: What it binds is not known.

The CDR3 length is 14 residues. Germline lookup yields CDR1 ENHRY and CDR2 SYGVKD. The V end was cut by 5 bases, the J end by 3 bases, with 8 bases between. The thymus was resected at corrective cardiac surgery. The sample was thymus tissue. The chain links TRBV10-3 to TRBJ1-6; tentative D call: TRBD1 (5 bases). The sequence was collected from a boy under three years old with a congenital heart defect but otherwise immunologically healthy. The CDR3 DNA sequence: TGTGCCATCAGTAGACAGTTCTATAATTCACCCCTCCACTTT. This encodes CAISRQFYNSPLHF.